These 25 T cell receptor beta chains came from one sample sequenced in a study of T cell changes during pregnancy in multiple sclerosis. The protocol was immunoSEQ multiplex PCR, while the TCRdb copy is restricted to in-frame clones and leaves out a portion. This table holds around 35,000 clones, roughly 92% found once. Sequencing input: PBMCs (not recorded whether the cells were cultured). The receptors stem from a female donor with multiple sclerosis, enrolled in a pregnancy study.

J is TRBJ2-5 and V is TRBV25-1, with D uncertain. V was shortened by 7 bases and J by 5 bases, with 11 bases between the two germline ends. Germline CDR1 is MGHDK and CDR2 is SYGVNS. The CDR3 runs to 12 residues. CDR3 DNA: TGTGCCAGCAACCAAAATTGGGAGACCCAGTACTTC. Protein: CASNQNWETQYF.

V is TRBV19 and J is TRBJ2-7, with TRBD1 identical over 7 bases. In germline, CDR1 is LNHDA, CDR2 SQIVND (reference sequence). The V segment lost 6 bases and the J segment 0 bases; nucleotides outside the gene matches: 17. CDR3 size: 18 residues. The CDR3 DNA is TGTGCCAGTAGCCCCCGGGACAGAACATTAACCTACTCCTACGAGCAGTACTTC. Translated, it gives CASSPRDRTLTYSYEQYF.

The rearrangement joins TRBV29-1 to TRBJ2-3, with 12 bases that match TRBD2. CDR1 and CDR2 (germline): SQVTM, ANQGSEA. The CDR3 loop spans 17 amino acids. V was clipped by 4 bases and J by 1 base; unmatched bases: 9. The CDR3 loop reads CSVVSSGRALGTDTQYF. The CDR3 bases are TGCAGCGTTGTATCTAGCGGGAGGGCCCTCGGCACAGATACGCAGTATTTT.

The V and J genes are TRBV30 and TRBJ1-4; a weak D match, TRBD1 (5 bases). Trimming stripped 2 bases from V and 8 bases from J, with 18 bases between. Germline V gene sequence: CDR1 GTSNPN, CDR2 SVGIG (reference sequence). The CDR3 has 15 residues. For the CDR3, the DNA is TGTGCCTGGAGTTTCGCGGGCCCGGGGGACGAAAAACTGTTTTTT. It specifies CAWSFAGPGDEKLFF.

This clone was detected a few times. The V gene is TRBV4-2, the J gene TRBJ2-7; D call uncertain. From germline, CDR1 is LGHNA and CDR2 YNFKEQ. Between the trimmed V and J ends, which lost 2 bases and 3 bases, there was a span of 11 bases. This CDR3 comprises 14 residues. The CDR3 protein is CASSQNTWDYEQYF. CDR3 DNA: TGTGCCAGCAGCCAAAACACCTGGGACTACGAGCAGTACTTC.

V usage is TRBV6-5 and J usage is TRBJ1-1; D gene ambiguous. Trimming pared 5 bases from V and 1 base from J, leaving 14 bases between. This CDR3 has 15 amino acids. Germline V lookup: CDR1 MNHEY, CDR2 SVGAGI. The CDR3 reads CASSTTEEGNTEAFF. DNA of the CDR3: TGTGCCAGCAGTACCACAGAGGAAGGGAACACTGAAGCTTTCTTT.

The chain combines TRBV7-2 with TRBJ2-3, with unresolved D. The CDR3 totals 11 residues. V lost 6 bases and J lost 3, with 4 bases in between. The germline gives CDR1 SGHTA, CDR2 FQGNSA. CDR3: CASRNTDTQYF. In DNA, the CDR3 is TGTGCCAGCAGAAATACAGATACGCAGTATTTT.

V is TRBV29-1 and J is TRBJ2-3, with D hard to call. The V end was cut by 4 bases, the J end by 1 base, with 3 bases between. The germline gives CDR1 SQVTM, CDR2 ANQGSEA. This CDR3 has 11 amino acids. This CDR3 is CSVGGTDTQYF. CDR3 bases: TGCAGCGTTGGAGGCACAGATACGCAGTATTTT.

This sequence joins TRBV25-1 and TRBJ2-3, with 7 bases identical to TRBD1. V shed 4 bases and J 2 bases; nucleotides not matched to a gene: 6. The CDR3 sequence is 15 residues long. CDR1 and CDR2 from the germline V gene are MGHDK and SYGVNS. CDR3 protein: CASSVGTDLTDTQYF. The CDR3 nucleotides read TGTGCCAGCAGTGTCGGGACAGATCTCACAGATACGCAGTATTTT.

This rearrangement joins TRBV5-1 to TRBJ2-3; TRBD2 matches at 7 bases. Germline V gene sequence: CDR1 SGHRS, CDR2 YFSETQ. Unmatched junction bases numbered 5, after V lost 0 bases and J lost 4 bases. The CDR3 is 15 amino acids. The CDR3 protein is CASSLASGAPDTQYF. The CDR3 nucleotides are TGCGCCAGCAGCTTGGCTAGCGGAGCCCCAGATACGCAGTATTTT.

The chain uses TRBV9 and TRBJ2-3, with D uncertain. The CDR3 is 13 amino acids. Germline assignment: CDR1 SGDLS and CDR2 YYNGEE. The V end lost 2 bases, the J end lost 4 bases, and 8 bases lay between the germline ends. Here the CDR3 reads CASSVDLSDTQYF. As DNA, the CDR3 is TGTGCCAGCAGCGTTGACTTGTCAGATACGCAGTATTTT.

CDR3 residues: CASSREASGRQNYNEQFF. CDR3 sequence (DNA): TGTGCCAGCAGCCGCGAAGCTAGCGGGAGGCAAAACTACAATGAGCAGTTCTTC. The rearrangement links TRBV7-3 to TRBJ2-1; the match to TRBD2 covers 11 bases. Looked up from germline, CDR1 is SGHTA and CDR2 is FQGTGA. V was clipped by 5 bases and J by 3 bases; unmatched bases: 12. The CDR3 totals 18 residues.

The V and J genes are TRBV19 and TRBJ1-2, with D possibly being TRBD1 (5 bases). V gave up 6 bases and J gave up 2 bases, with 16 bases separating them. Germline CDR1 is LNHDA and CDR2 is SQIVND (reference sequence). The CDR3 covers 15 residues. DNA for the CDR3: TGTGCCAGTAGGTCGAGGGACGTCTCAAACTATGGCTACACCTTC. As protein: CASRSRDVSNYGYTF.

The rearrangement joins TRBV6-5 to TRBJ2-7; 7 bases agree with TRBD2. The CDR3 is 15 amino acids. V lost 5 bases and J lost 7; bases outside the gene matches: 14. In germline, CDR1 is MNHEY, CDR2 SVGAGI. The CDR3 nucleotides are TGTGCCAGCAGTAAACAAGGCGGGAGCTTAAGGGAGCAGTACTTC. Residues: CASSKQGGSLREQYF.

The chain carries TRBV5-8 and TRBJ1-3; D perhaps matches TRBD1 (5 bases). V was cut by 2 bases and J by 4 bases, with 19 bases left in between. The CDR3 is 17 amino acids. Germline-derived CDR1 and CDR2 are SGHTS and YDEGEE. The DNA of the CDR3 is TGTGCCAGCAGCTTATTCAGCGGGGCCCCAGGGGGAAACACCATATATTTT. Encoded protein: CASSLFSGAPGGNTIYF.

The chain has TRBV11-2 and TRBJ1-1; maybe TRBD1 (5 bases). Germline V CDR1 and CDR2: SGHAT, FQNNGV. The CDR3 is made up of 13 amino acids. Trimming removed 5 bases at V and 3 bases at J, with 10 bases between. CDR3 region: CASSARQYTEAFF. CDR3 bases: TGTGCCAGCAGCGCCAGACAGTACACTGAAGCTTTCTTT.

J is TRBJ2-3 and V is TRBV6-4; TRBD2 agrees at 10 bases. Germline loops: CDR1 MRHNA, CDR2 SNTAGT. The CDR3 is made up of 16 amino acids. V lost 0 bases to trimming and J lost 4 bases; unmatched junction nucleotides: 4. CDR3 coding DNA: TGTGCCAGCAGTGACTCTCTAGCGGGAGAAGCAGATACGCAGTATTTT. Its protein product is CASSDSLAGEADTQYF.

The rearrangement joins TRBV6-5 to TRBJ1-1, with TRBD1 as a possible D gene (6 bases). The CDR3 is 14 amino acids. Trimming stripped 4 bases from V and 1 base from J, with 10 bases between. Germline V gene lookup returns CDR1 MNHEY and CDR2 SVGAGI. The CDR3 DNA reads as TGTGCCAGCAGTTCCTGGGGGGCGAACACTGAAGCTTTCTTT. Translating it yields CASSSWGANTEAFF.

The chain uses TRBV6-1 and TRBJ2-1; 8 nucleotides line up with TRBD1. The CDR3 loop spans 15 amino acids. Unmatched junction bases numbered 13, after V lost 6 bases and J lost 9 bases. CDR1 and CDR2 from the germline V gene are MNHNS and SASEGT. The CDR3 DNA follows: TGTGCCAGCAGATCCGGGACAGGAGGATTTGGTGAGCAGTTCTTC. Its protein is CASRSGTGGFGEQFF.

This clone was found once. V usage is TRBV6-5 and J usage is TRBJ1-3; the D is unclear. Trimming stripped 3 bases from V and 0 bases from J, with 9 bases between. The CDR3 sequence is 15 residues long. The V gene's germline CDR1 is MNHEY and CDR2 SVGAGI. The CDR3 is CASSYLSGSGNTIYF. The CDR3 DNA sequence: TGTGCCAGCAGTTATCTTTCCGGCTCTGGAAACACCATATATTTT.

The chain combines TRBV10-3 with TRBJ2-2; D might be TRBD1 (6 bases). In germline, CDR1 is ENHRY, CDR2 SYGVKD. Trimming stripped 7 bases from V and 0 bases from J, with 9 bases between. CDR3 size: 14 residues. The CDR3 nucleotides are TGTGCCATCAAGGGGGTTACGAACACCGGGGAGCTGTTTTTT. It is translated as CAIKGVTNTGELFF.

This clone was recorded once. This chain uses TRBV7-2 with TRBJ2-3; D is ambiguous. Trimming left V 0 bases short and J 2 bases short, with 6 bases between. The CDR3 totals 14 residues. The V gene's germline CDR1 is SGHTA and CDR2 FQGNSA. The CDR3 protein is CASSLAGPTDTQYF. CDR3 coding DNA: TGTGCCAGCAGCTTAGCTGGTCCCACAGATACGCAGTATTTT.

The chain has TRBV2 and TRBJ2-5, with 10 bases aligning to TRBD2. Germline CDR1 is SNHLY and CDR2 is FYNNEI. The CDR3 covers 16 residues. The ends lost 7 bases at V and 5 bases at J; junction bases unmatched: 13. The CDR3 is CASTRSSGSLGETQYF. CDR3 DNA: TGTGCCAGCACGCGTTCTAGCGGGAGTCTAGGGGAGACCCAGTACTTC.

The genes are TRBV9 and TRBJ2-3; TRBD1 matches at 7 bases. Per germline, CDR1 SGDLS and CDR2 YYNGEE. The CDR3 has 15 amino acids. V shed 0 bases and J 2 bases; nucleotides not matched to a gene: 3. The CDR3 sequence: CASSVVGTDTDTQYF. CDR3 DNA sequence: TGTGCCAGCAGCGTAGTAGGGACAGACACAGATACGCAGTATTTT.

The chain couples TRBV11-2 to TRBJ1-4; D possibly corresponds to TRBD1 (5 bases). CDR3 length: 15 residues. The ends were cut back, 5 bases at V and 7 bases at J, with 17 bases in the middle. Germline CDR1 is SGHAT and CDR2 is FQNNGV. CDR3 region: CASSRAGAGGEKLFF. The CDR3 region has the DNA TGTGCCAGCAGCCGCGCCGGGGCCGGCGGTGAAAAACTGTTTTTT.